The entry below describes one T cell receptor (beta chain). The data belong to a study of control samples from healthy donors and cancer patients. TCRdb's table, derived via immunoSEQ multiplex PCR, lists solely in-frame clones and lacks some. Counted here are about 140,000 clones, roughly nine tenths occurring once; the ten biggest clones make up under 9%. Trimming cost V 2 bases and J 4 bases, with 9 bases left between them. CDR1 is GTSNPN, CDR2 SVGIG, per germline (reference sequence). The CDR3 consists of 12 residues. The receptor comes from a man aged 18 to 30 in good health. This chain uses TRBV30 with TRBJ2-7, with D possibly being TRBD1 (6 bases). Material: blood. CDR3 protein: CAWSRTDYEQYF. CDR3 nucleotide sequence: TGTGCCTGGAGTCGGACAGATTACGAGCAGTACTTC.